This T cell receptor beta chain was sequenced in a study of T cell clonality in common variable immunodeficiency. Generated by immunoSEQ multiplex PCR, the TCRdb table keeps only in-frame clones and is missing some. This sample has approximately 40,000 clones, each found more than once. This clone has ten or more counts. The clonotype originates from a person between 18 and 75 years old in good health. The sequenced sample consisted of peripheral blood mononuclear cells.

The DNA read from the CDR3 is TGTGCCAGTAGTATCGGAAGGGACAGACTCTACAATGAG. It translates to CASSIGRDRLYNE. The whole CDR3 sequence is CASSIGRDRLYNEQFF. This chain links TRBV19 with TRBJ2-1; 7 nucleotides agree with TRBD1. Read sequence stops 3 residues before the CDR3 end, and the germline J gene provides the missing end. Germline V lookup: CDR1 LNHDA, CDR2 SQIVND (reference sequence). V shed 3 bases and J 3 bases; nucleotides not matched to a gene: 8. This CDR3 comprises 16 residues.